This T cell receptor beta chain came from a study of radiotherapy plus CTLA-4 blockade in lung cancer (dated by TCRdb to 2016 to 2019). A note on the overall study: Among the enrolled patients, roughly 19% had an objective response, and about 31% reached disease control.

The study evaluated CTLA-4 blockade (ipilimumab) given together with focal radiation therapy in patients who had chemo-refractory metastatic non-small-cell lung cancer. Beyond this particular receptor, the publication reports: Increased serum interferon-beta after radiation, together with early dynamic changes in blood T cell clones, were reported to be the strongest predictors of response. After treatment with radiotherapy and ipilimumab, TCR clones that came from tumors expanded in the peripheral blood.

The protocol used for the library was the immunoSEQ multiplex PCR assay. TCRdb mirrors the immuneACCESS table, restricted to in-frame sequences. Some clones are absent from its copies; in checked studies, under half trace to an unresolved V gene, and the reason for the others is unknown. The sample profile shows around 82,000 clones; 85% to 90% of them were found once. The ten top clones hold approximately 15% of the sample. Reading the germline V gene gives CDR1 SGDLS and CDR2 YYNGEE. Between the V and J ends, shortened by 2 bases and 8 bases respectively, the junction contains 13 bases. From its cysteine to its phenylalanine, the CDR3 spans 13 amino acids. Just the 39-base CDR3 DNA is kept, in frame starting at base 1. This clone was observed once. Its antigen is unknown. Base qualities are not provided; no much larger clone lies one nucleotide away.

The material was peripheral blood, obtained from a patient treated with radiotherapy plus ipilimumab. This chain is built from TRBV9 and TRBJ1-1; TRBD1 is perhaps the D gene, given 6 matching bases. This TCR was sampled from a human donor with non-small cell lung cancer that progressed on radiotherapy plus ipilimumab. The nucleotides are TGTGCCAGCAGCGTCTTCCCTGACAGGGAAGCTTTCTTT. This yields the protein CASSVFPDREAFF.